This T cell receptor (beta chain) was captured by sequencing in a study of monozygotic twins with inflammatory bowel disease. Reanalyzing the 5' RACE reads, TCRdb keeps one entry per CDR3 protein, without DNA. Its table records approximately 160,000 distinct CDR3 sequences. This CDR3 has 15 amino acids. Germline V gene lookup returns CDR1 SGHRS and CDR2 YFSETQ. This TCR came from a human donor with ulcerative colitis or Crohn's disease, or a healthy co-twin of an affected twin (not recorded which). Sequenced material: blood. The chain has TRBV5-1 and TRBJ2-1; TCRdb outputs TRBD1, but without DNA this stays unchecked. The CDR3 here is CASSPSPGTRFEQFF.